This TCR beta chain was documented in a study of shared clonotypes between healthy human individuals. Across the whole study: The plates for each donor numbered three CD4 naive, three CD4 memory, two CD8 naive and one CD8 memory.

Memory CD4+ cells were the fraction left after CD45RA+ naive selection. The V gene's germline CDR1 is SGHRS and CDR2 YFSETQ. The CDR3 is made up of 14 amino acids. The V end lost 3 bases, the J end lost 7 bases, and 11 bases lay between the germline ends. Repertoires were generated with immunoSEQ multiplex PCR, while TCRdb's copy carries only in-frame clones and drops some. The table has 2 million to 2.5 million clones, almost 96% seen once. The origin of this receptor is a young man in good health. Material for sequencing was naive CD4+ T cells sorted from blood. Subset defined: CD45RA+ positively selected. This rearrangement joins TRBV5-1 to TRBJ1-6, with a possible D match to TRBD1 (6 bases). The DNA for the CDR3 is TGCGCCAGCAGCTCCGGACAGTTCAATTCACCCCTCCACTTT. Protein product: CASSSGQFNSPLHF. Together with reference TRBV5-1 and TRBJ1-6, the CDR3 gives the full variable domain: KAGVTQTPRYLIKTRGQQVTLSCSPISGHRSVSWYQQTPGQGLQFLFEYFSETQRNKGNFPGRFSGRQFSNSRSEMNVSTLELGDSALYLCASSSGQFNSPLHFGNGTRLTVT.